This T cell receptor beta chain was captured in a study of neoadjuvant nivolumab and ipilimumab in lung cancer. Study-level results: Only a single major-pathologic-response sample was available for clonality analysis. Compared with tumor-adjacent uninvolved lung, resected tumors showed greater richness and clonality. TCR sequencing covered a small number of samples.

Per the germline V gene, CDR1 is SGHNT and CDR2 is YYREEE (reference sequence). The CDR3 runs to 14 residues. The V end was cut by 0 bases, the J end by 4 bases, with 11 bases between. To note about this clone: Its target is not known.

Clones were read by immunoSEQ multiplex PCR, and TCRdb kept only the in-frame ones, dropping some. The table shows tens of thousands of clones, with 90% occurring only once. V and J are TRBV5-4 and TRBJ2-7; D ambiguous. The sequence was collected from an adult with non-small cell lung cancer. This specimen consisted of peripheral blood, obtained after neoadjuvant nivolumab, alone or with ipilimumab, at or shortly before surgery. The CDR3: CASSLEIGAYEQYF. The CDR3, as DNA: TGTGCCAGCAGCTTGGAAATCGGAGCTTACGAGCAGTACTTC.